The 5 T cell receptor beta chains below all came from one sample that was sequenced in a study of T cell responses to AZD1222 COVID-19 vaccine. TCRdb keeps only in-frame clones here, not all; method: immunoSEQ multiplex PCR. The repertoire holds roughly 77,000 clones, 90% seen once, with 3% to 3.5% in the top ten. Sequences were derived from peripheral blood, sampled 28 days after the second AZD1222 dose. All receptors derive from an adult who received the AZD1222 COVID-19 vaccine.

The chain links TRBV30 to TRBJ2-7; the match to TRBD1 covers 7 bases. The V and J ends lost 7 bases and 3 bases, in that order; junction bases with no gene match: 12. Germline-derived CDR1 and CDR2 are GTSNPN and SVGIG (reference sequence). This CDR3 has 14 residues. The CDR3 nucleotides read TGTGCCTCGGACAATACGGGGACAGACTACGAGCAGTACTTC. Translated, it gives CASDNTGTDYEQYF.

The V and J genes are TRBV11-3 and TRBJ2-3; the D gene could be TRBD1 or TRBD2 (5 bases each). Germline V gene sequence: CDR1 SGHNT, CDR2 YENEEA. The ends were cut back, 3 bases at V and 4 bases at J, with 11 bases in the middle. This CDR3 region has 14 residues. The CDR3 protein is CASSLGDLADTQYF. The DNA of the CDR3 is TGTGCCAGCAGCTTGGGGGATCTCGCAGATACGCAGTATTTT.

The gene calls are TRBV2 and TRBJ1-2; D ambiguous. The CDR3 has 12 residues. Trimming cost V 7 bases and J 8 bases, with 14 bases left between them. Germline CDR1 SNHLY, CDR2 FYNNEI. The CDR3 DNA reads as TGTGCCAGCACGCGGGAGGGCAGGGGCTACACCTTC. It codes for CASTREGRGYTF. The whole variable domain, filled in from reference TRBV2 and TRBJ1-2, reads EPEVTQTPSHQVTQMGQEVILRCVPISNHLYFYWYRQILGQKVEFLVSFYNNEISEKSEIFDDQFSVERPDGSNFTLKIRSTKLEDSAMYFCASTREGRGYTFGSGTRLTVV.

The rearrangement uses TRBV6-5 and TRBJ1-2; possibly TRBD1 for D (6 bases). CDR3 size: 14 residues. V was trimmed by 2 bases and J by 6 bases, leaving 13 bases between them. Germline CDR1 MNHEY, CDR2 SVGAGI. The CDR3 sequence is CASSYQARGDGYTF. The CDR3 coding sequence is TGTGCCAGCAGTTACCAAGCCAGGGGCGATGGCTACACCTTC.

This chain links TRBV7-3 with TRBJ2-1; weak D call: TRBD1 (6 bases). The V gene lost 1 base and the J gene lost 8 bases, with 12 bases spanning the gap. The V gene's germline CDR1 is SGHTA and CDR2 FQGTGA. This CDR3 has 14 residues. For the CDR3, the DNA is TGTGCCAGCAGCTTAAGGGGGCGCTTCGATGAGCAGTTCTTC. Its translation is CASSLRGRFDEQFF.